These 19 T cell receptor beta chains share one sample of origin, sequenced in a study of blood T cell repertoires in COVID-19. Sequencing used immunoSEQ multiplex PCR; TCRdb keeps in-frame clones, though not all of them. The sample holds 77,000 or so clones, 65% to 90% seen once. The specimen was peripheral blood. The receptors originated from a man aged 30-40 years with COVID-19, enrolled during active disease.

A note on this clone: Germline and junction disagree at one end, which may indicate a read error. The chain links TRBV27 to TRBJ2-4; 10 bases map to TRBD1. Germline loops: CDR1 MNHEY, CDR2 SMNVEV (reference sequence). CDR3 size: 14 residues. This CDR3 is CATSPGTGEDIQYF. CDR3 nucleotides: TGTGCCACCAGTCCCGGGACAGGGGAGGACATTCAGTACTTC.

V gene TRBV10-2 combines with J gene TRBJ2-5, with no clear D. CDR3 length equals 12 residues. Germline CDR1 WSHSY, CDR2 SAAADI. Between the trimmed V and J ends, which lost 5 bases and 5 bases, there was a span of 9 bases. The CDR3 loop is CASSLRRETQYF. Written as DNA, the CDR3 is TGCGCCAGCAGTTTGAGGCGCGAGACCCAGTACTTC.

The genes are TRBV3-1 (or the pseudogene TRBV3-2) and TRBJ2-3; tentative D call: TRBD2 (6 bases). This CDR3 contains 15 residues. V lost 2 bases, J lost 1 base, and 10 bases lay in between. Germline loops: CDR1 LGHDT, CDR2 YNNKEL (reference sequence). Here the CDR3 DNA reads TGTGCCAGCAGCCAATCCGGGACTCGCACAGATACGCAGTATTTT. Translated, it gives CASSQSGTRTDTQYF.

Here the CDR3 reads CASSSGGEQYF. In nucleotides, the CDR3 is TGTGCCAGCAGCTCGGGGGGCGAGCAGTACTTC. The chain has TRBV7-2 and TRBJ2-7; 7 nucleotides agree with TRBD2. The CDR3 contains 11 residues. Germline lookup yields CDR1 SGHTA and CDR2 FQGNSA. Trimming cost V 4 bases and J 6 bases; bases outside gene matches: 0.

This clone was observed a single time. V gene TRBV5-4 combines with J gene TRBJ2-3, with D possibly being TRBD1 (5 bases). From germline, CDR1 is SGHNT and CDR2 YYREEE (reference sequence). This CDR3 has 18 residues. Trimming shortened V by 0 bases and J by 1 base, and 18 bases separated the two germline ends. CDR3 sequence: CASSLEKDWGSRTDTQYF. The CDR3 DNA sequence: TGTGCCAGCAGCTTGGAAAAAGATTGGGGCTCCCGCACAGATACGCAGTATTTT.

This clone was seen only once. The CDR3 reads CASSPPGGSKAYEQYF. In DNA, the CDR3 is TGTGCCAGCAGCCCCCCGGGGGGTTCCAAGGCCTACGAGCAGTACTTC. V usage is TRBV7-9 and J usage is TRBJ2-7; TRBD2 matches 7 bases. The germline V gene encodes CDR1 SEHNR and CDR2 FQNEAQ (reference sequence). The length of the CDR3 is 16 residues. V shed 5 bases and J 2 bases; nucleotides not matched to a gene: 12.

The chain employs TRBV4-1 and TRBJ2-7; D gene uncertain. V lost 0 bases and J 1 base, leaving 4 bases between the germline ends. The CDR3 is 13 residues long. Germline V gene sequence: CDR1 MGHRA, CDR2 YSYEKL. Here the CDR3 reads CASSQDISYEQYF. In DNA, the CDR3 is TGCGCCAGCAGCCAAGATATATCCTACGAGCAGTACTTC.

The chain combines TRBV24-1 with TRBJ1-3; D is undetermined. The length of the CDR3 is 14 residues. Germline assignment: CDR1 KGHDR and CDR2 SFDVKD. V was trimmed by 4 bases and J by 0 bases, leaving 6 bases between them. Here the CDR3 reads CATSDTLSGNTIYF. CDR3 coding DNA: TGTGCCACCAGTGACACTCTCTCTGGAAACACCATATATTTT.

The chain carries TRBV10-2 and TRBJ1-5, with D possibly matching TRBD1 (6 bases). This CDR3 spans 17 amino acids. Germline V gives CDR1 WSHSY, CDR2 SAAADI. Deletions cut 2 bases from V and 0 bases from J, with 14 bases between. CDR3 amino acids: CASSESGTLYSNQPQHF. In DNA, the CDR3 is TGCGCCAGCAGTGAGAGCGGGACACTCTATAGCAATCAGCCCCAGCATTTT.

The V call is TRBV7-9, the J call TRBJ2-7; D might be TRBD2 (5 bases). CDR1 SEHNR and CDR2 FQNEAQ come from the germline V gene (reference sequence). This CDR3 is 15 amino acids long. V was clipped by 5 bases and J by 3 bases, with 17 bases between them. The CDR3 region is CASSPRRGKGYEQYF. The CDR3 nucleotides are TGTGCCAGCAGCCCGAGAAGAGGGAAGGGCTACGAGCAGTACTTC.

V is TRBV23-1 and J is TRBJ1-1, with TRBD1 as a possible D gene (5 bases). TRBV23-1 is placed among ORFs of uncertain function. V lost 0 bases and J lost 3, with 14 bases in between. The CDR3 has 16 amino acids. CDR3 nucleotides: TGCGCCAGCAGTCAATCGATCCCAGGGAGGGACACTGAAGCTTTCTTT. It translates to CASSQSIPGRDTEAFF.

The chain uses TRBV4-1 and TRBJ1-5; a possible D gene is TRBD1 (5 bases). The V end lost 2 bases, the J end lost 0 bases, and 11 bases lay between the germline ends. Germline V gene data show CDR1 as MGHRA and CDR2 as YSYEKL. The CDR3 spans 16 residues. In nucleotides, the CDR3 is TGCGCCAGCAGCCAATCCGGGGGGAATAGCAATCAGCCCCAGCATTTT. It codes for CASSQSGGNSNQPQHF.

The genes are TRBV6-5 and TRBJ1-1, with D uncertain. In germline, CDR1 is MNHEY, CDR2 SVGAGI. Between the trimmed V and J ends, which lost 9 bases and 0 bases, there was a span of 11 bases. CDR3 length: 13 residues. The CDR3 bases are TGTGCCAGTAAAACAGAATTGAACACTGAAGCTTTCTTT. It codes for CASKTELNTEAFF.

This chain's CDR3 is CASSLNRLRGYTF. DNA for the CDR3: TGTGCCAGCAGTTTGAACAGGTTGCGGGGCTACACCTTC. The chain links TRBV28 to TRBJ1-2; the D gene is possibly TRBD1 (5 bases). The CDR3 covers 13 residues. Germline V gives CDR1 MDHEN, CDR2 SYDVKM. The ends were cut back, 3 bases at V and 8 bases at J, with 13 bases in the middle.

This chain joins TRBV2 and TRBJ1-1; D gene uncertain. With 7 bases removed from V and 1 base from J, the gap between germline ends came to 7 bases. Germline V gives CDR1 SNHLY, CDR2 FYNNEI. The CDR3 extends over 12 amino acids. The CDR3 DNA sequence: TGTGCCAGCAATCGACAGAACACTGAAGCTTTCTTT. Protein sequence: CASNRQNTEAFF.

V and J are TRBV6-1 and TRBJ2-1, with D possibly being TRBD1 (5 bases). This CDR3 region has 14 residues. Germline values: CDR1 MNHNS, CDR2 SASEGT. Trimming took off 3 bases at V and 6 bases at J, with 12 bases between the two ends. CDR3 sequence: CASSDRVGVNEQFF. CDR3 in DNA: TGTGCCAGCAGTGACAGGGTAGGGGTCAATGAGCAGTTCTTC.

The chain is built from TRBV6-5 and TRBJ2-1; D uncertain. The CDR3 extends over 14 amino acids. Germline CDR1 and CDR2: MNHEY and SVGAGI. V lost 4 bases to trimming and J lost 2 bases, with 9 bases between them. The CDR3 DNA sequence: TGTGCCAGCAGTTTGGCAGATACCTACAATGAGCAGTTCTTC. It yields the protein CASSLADTYNEQFF.

The V gene is TRBV6-5, the J gene TRBJ1-2; weak D call: TRBD1 (6 bases). V was cut by 0 bases and J by 0 bases, with 11 bases left in between. Per the germline V gene, CDR1 is MNHEY and CDR2 is SVGAGI. The CDR3 consists of 16 residues. CDR3 amino acids: CASSYSRGATNYGYTF. CDR3 bases: TGTGCCAGCAGTTACTCTCGGGGGGCCACTAACTATGGCTACACCTTC.

By frequency in the sample, this clone is medium-sized. The V and J genes are TRBV2 and TRBJ2-7; D ambiguous. The germline V gene encodes CDR1 SNHLY and CDR2 FYNNEI. Trimming took off 8 bases at V and 4 bases at J, with 15 bases between the two ends. This CDR3 region has 13 residues. Here the CDR3 reads CASGGWQKYEQYF. The CDR3 DNA sequence: TGTGCCAGCGGCGGTTGGCAGAAGTACGAGCAGTACTTC. The whole variable domain, remainder taken from reference TRBV2 and TRBJ2-7, is EPEVTQTPSHQVTQMGQEVILRCVPISNHLYFYWYRQILGQKVEFLVSFYNNEISEKSEIFDDQFSVERPDGSNFTLKIRSTKLEDSAMYFCASGGWQKYEQYFGPGTRLTVT.